A selection of T cell receptor beta chains follows, all from one sample in a study of blood T cell repertoires in COVID-19. Profiling relied on immunoSEQ multiplex PCR, and the TCRdb table lists in-frame clones only, not all of them. The sample holds hundreds of thousands of clones, roughly 87% seen once. Sequencing was performed on PBMCs or T cells enriched from blood (not recorded which). The receptors originated from a woman in her 30s who had recovered from COVID-19. Each CDR3 is given with its conserved first and last residue. The order of the fields is D gene, clone size, J gene, V gene, CDR3 protein, CDR3 DNA. A D gene is named only where the DNA matches it firmly. Size values are once, few and many counts, or a class for expanded clones, and some rows have none.

>.|.|TRBJ2-5|TRBV18
CASSPLSQGGETQYF
TGTGCCAGCTCACCCCTCAGCCAGGGTGGAGAGACCCAGTACTTC
>TRBD1|few|TRBJ1-5|TRBV12-3/TRBV12-4
CASKGADQPQHF
TGTGCCAGCAAGGGGGCTGATCAGCCCCAGCATTTT
>.|few|TRBJ2-2|TRBV10-1
CASSESGTGELFF
TGCGCCAGCAGCGAATCCGGCACCGGGGAGCTGTTTTTT
>TRBD2|.|TRBJ2-7|TRBV27
CASKRTSGKTYEQYF
TGTGCCAGCAAACGGACTAGCGGGAAGACTTACGAGCAGTACTTC
>TRBD2|.|TRBJ2-3|TRBV9
CASSDSTSGGVRDTQYF
TGTGCCAGCAGTGACTCTACTAGCGGGGGGGTGAGAGATACGCAGTATTTT
>TRBD1|.|TRBJ2-5|TRBV2
CASPRDREETQYF
TGTGCCAGTCCCCGGGACAGGGAAGAGACCCAGTACTTC
>.|.|TRBJ1-3|TRBV7-9
CASSPTTGGNTIYF
TGTGCCAGCAGCCCGACGACGGGTGGAAACACCATATATTTT
>TRBD2|.|TRBJ2-7|TRBV7-9
CASSPTSGSYEQYF
TGTGCCAGCTCTCCGACTAGCGGATCCTACGAGCAGTACTTC
>TRBD1|.|TRBJ1-6|TRBV18
CASSGQRNSPLHF
TGTGCCAGCTCGGGACAGCGGAATTCACCCCTCCACTTT
>TRBD1|once|TRBJ2-5|TRBV19
CASSTGQGWETQYF
TGTGCCAGTAGTACTGGACAGGGGTGGGAGACCCAGTACTTC
>TRBD1|.|TRBJ1-6|TRBV14
CASSQGGQGLGSYNSPLHF
TGTGCCAGCAGCCAAGGGGGACAGGGATTGGGCTCCTATAATTCACCCCTCCACTTT
>TRBD1|.|TRBJ1-6|TRBV30
CAWSTRTGPSTLNNSPLHF
TGTGCCTGGAGTACAAGGACAGGGCCATCGACATTAAATAATTCACCCCTCCACTTT
>TRBD1|.|TRBJ2-1|TRBV28
CASRFRDSYNEQFF
TGTGCCAGCAGGTTCCGGGACAGCTACAATGAGCAGTTCTTC
>.|.|TRBJ1-2|TRBV5-5
CASSLRTINYGYTF
TGTGCCAGCAGCTTGAGGACAATTAACTATGGCTACACCTTC
>.|.|TRBJ2-5|TRBV27
CATRRRETQYF
TGTGCCACCAGGAGGCGGGAGACCCAGTACTTC
>TRBD1|once|TRBJ1-4|TRBV2
CASSEEGAGSREKLFF
TGTGCCAGCAGTGAAGAGGGGGCGGGTAGTCGCGAAAAACTGTTTTTT
>TRBD2|.|TRBJ2-3|TRBV7-9
CASSRGTSGTSSTDTQYF
TGTGCCAGCAGCCGCGGGACTAGCGGCACCTCTAGCACAGATACGCAGTATTTT
>TRBD1|.|TRBJ1-4|TRBV7-9
CASSPGGRKGAATNEKLFF
TGTGCCAGCAGCCCCGGGGGAAGAAAGGGGGCCGCAACTAATGAAAAACTGTTTTTT
>TRBD2|.|TRBJ2-3|TRBV18
CASSPPGLAVLDTQYF
TGTGCCAGCTCACCTCCGGGACTAGCGGTGTTAGATACGCAGTATTTT
>.|.|TRBJ1-1|TRBV5-1
CASSLTGGSNTEAFF
TGCGCCAGCAGCTTGACAGGTGGGTCTAACACTGAAGCTTTCTTT
>TRBD1|once|TRBJ1-5|TRBV9
CASSAGQGENQPQHF
TGTGCCAGCAGTGCGGGGCAGGGGGAAAATCAGCCCCAGCATTTT
>TRBD1|.|TRBJ1-6|TRBV14
CASSQEGQGVFGLRSPLHF
TGTGCCAGCAGCCAAGAGGGCCAGGGGGTTTTCGGATTACGTTCACCCCTCCACTTT
>.|.|TRBJ1-1|TRBV19
CASSIGWSTEAFF
TGTGCCAGTAGTATCGGGTGGTCCACTGAAGCTTTCTTT
>.|.|TRBJ2-1|TRBV13
CASSFPPADEQFF
TGTGCCAGCAGCTTCCCGCCAGCGGATGAGCAGTTCTTC
>TRBD2|.|TRBJ2-2|TRBV10-2
CASSHSSAGVNTGELFF
TGCGCCAGCAGCCACTCCTCGGCGGGGGTGAACACCGGGGAGCTGTTTTTT
>.|.|TRBJ1-1|TRBV28
CASSLYGGIMNTEAFF
TGTGCCAGCAGTTTATATGGCGGAATCATGAACACTGAAGCTTTCTTT
>.|.|TRBJ1-4|TRBV5-6
CASFAGRALGIDEKLFF
TGTGCCAGCTTTGCGGGACGGGCCCTAGGCATCGATGAAAAACTGTTTTTT
>.|.|TRBJ2-7|TRBV21-1
CASSKARGYEQYF
TGTGCCAGCAGCAAAGCGCGAGGCTACGAGCAGTACTTC
>.|.|TRBJ2-5|TRBV27
CASSPLRDAQETQYF
TGTGCCAGCAGTCCCCTTCGGGATGCCCAAGAGACCCAGTACTTC
>.|.|TRBJ1-5|TRBV6-5
CASSYSKTNNQPQHF
TGTGCCAGCAGTTACTCGAAAACAAATAATCAGCCCCAGCATTTT
>.|.|TRBJ1-4|TRBV11-1
CASSFLDRTNEKLFF
TGTGCCAGCAGCTTCCTAGACAGGACGAATGAAAAACTGTTTTTT
>.|.|TRBJ2-2|TRBV4-1
CASSQVATRQTGELFF
TGCGCCAGCAGCCAAGTGGCGACTAGACAGACCGGGGAGCTGTTTTTT
>.|once|TRBJ2-3|TRBV4-1
CASSQELRRDTQYF
TGCGCCAGCAGCCAAGAATTACGGAGGGATACGCAGTATTTT
>TRBD2|.|TRBJ2-2|TRBV2
CASTPWEREGTGELFF
TGTGCCAGCACTCCTTGGGAGCGGGAGGGGACGGGGGAGCTGTTTTTT
>.|once|TRBJ2-7|TRBV28
CASSFVGAYEQYF
TGTGCCAGCAGTTTCGTGGGAGCCTACGAGCAGTACTTC
>TRBD2|.|TRBJ2-1|TRBV6-6
CASSPGLAGGGNEQFF
TGTGCCAGCAGTCCTGGACTAGCGGGAGGGGGTAATGAGCAGTTCTTC
>.|.|TRBJ1-5|TRBV28
CASSSPTGSSNQPQHF
TGTGCCAGCAGTTCCCCGACCGGGTCTAGCAATCAGCCCCAGCATTTT
>.|.|TRBJ1-2|TRBV27
CASSLGRVGGYTF
TGTGCCAGCAGTTTGGGCAGGGTAGGGGGCTACACCTTC
>.|.|TRBJ1-5|TRBV27
CASNSNLGRLNQPQHF
TGTGCCAGCAACTCTAACCTCGGGAGACTCAATCAGCCCCAGCATTTT
>.|.|TRBJ1-1|TRBV7-2
CASSLRGQRPSDTEAFF
TGTGCCAGCAGCTTAAGGGGACAAAGGCCTTCGGACACTGAAGCTTTCTTT
>TRBD1|.|TRBJ2-7|TRBV4-1
CASSQGQDRPYEQYF
TGCGCCAGCAGCCAAGGGCAGGACAGGCCCTACGAGCAGTACTTC
>.|.|TRBJ1-5|TRBV6-6
CASSHTGASNQPQHF
TGTGCCAGCAGTCACACAGGCGCGAGCAATCAGCCCCAGCATTTT